The 10 T cell receptor beta chains below all came from one sample that was sequenced in a study of T cells in Graves' hyperthyroidism and ophthalmopathy. Amplified TCR beta CDR3 regions derived from RNA transcripts. First-round RT-PCR of the TCR CDR3 relied on the HTBI primer set. TCRdb re-called the multiplex PCR reads with MiXCR, one entry per CDR3 protein. Among 500,000 to 750,000 distinct CDR3 sequences listed, 12% to 15% were seen once. What was sequenced was blood. The receptors originated from a woman aged 18-29 years with Graves' ophthalmopathy.

This clonotype occurred many times. The chain carries TRBV7-9 and TRBJ2-7; D assignment may be TRBD1 or TRBD2 (5 bases each). Trimming removed 2 bases at V and 3 bases at J, with 8 bases between. CDR3 length: 13 residues. Germline assignment: CDR1 SEHNR and CDR2 FQNEAQ (reference sequence). This CDR3 is CASSLSGLYEQYF. Written as DNA, the CDR3 is TGTGCCAGCAGCTTATCGGGGCTCTACGAGCAGTACTTC.

This clonotype was recorded many times. V usage is TRBV2 and J usage is TRBJ1-1, with D perhaps matching TRBD1 (6 bases). Germline-derived CDR1 and CDR2 are SNHLY and FYNNEI. This CDR3 comprises 13 residues. Trimming pared 5 bases from V and 1 base from J, leaving 8 bases between. The CDR3 nucleotides are TGTGCCAGCAGTTTGACAGGGAACACTGAAGCTTTCTTT. It specifies CASSLTGNTEAFF.

This clonotype was seen repeatedly, ten times or more. The chain employs TRBV12-3 or TRBV12-4 and TRBJ2-7, with D perhaps matching TRBD1 or TRBD2 (5 bases each). The V gene lost 2 bases and the J gene lost 4 bases, with 15 bases spanning the gap. The CDR3 covers 15 residues. CDR3: CASSLYAQGDYEQYF. The CDR3 nucleotides are TGTGCCAGCAGTTTATACGCCCAGGGAGATTACGAGCAGTACTTC.

This clonotype was counted ten times or more. V is TRBV28 and J is TRBJ1-1, with D perhaps TRBD1 (6 bases). The CDR3 consists of 15 residues. Germline lookup yields CDR1 MDHEN and CDR2 SYDVKM. The V end lost 8 bases, the J end lost 2 bases, and 18 bases lay between the germline ends. CDR3 sequence reads: CASLGGGDFNTEAFF. The CDR3 nucleotides read TGTGCCAGCCTGGGGGGCGGGGACTTTAACACTGAAGCTTTCTTT.

The table lists this clonotype with a few counts. The chain recombines TRBV30 with TRBJ2-2; 7 bases agree with TRBD1. Unmatched junction bases numbered 4, after V lost 7 bases and J lost 2 bases. CDR3 length equals 13 residues. CDR1 and CDR2 from the germline V gene are GTSNPN and SVGIG (reference sequence). The CDR3 sequence is CAYDRANTGELFF. The CDR3 coding sequence is TGTGCCTACGACAGGGCTAACACCGGGGAGCTGTTTTTT.

The chain is built from TRBV20-1 and TRBJ1-1; D is unclear. The germline V gene has CDR1 DFQATT and CDR2 SNEGSKA (reference sequence). The CDR3 length is 15 residues. Trimming stripped 1 base from V and 4 bases from J, with 16 bases between. Written as DNA, the CDR3 is TGCAGTGCTAGAGGTAGTATGCGGGGTGGCACTGAAGCTTTCTTT. Translated, it gives CSARGSMRGGTEAFF.

This clonotype was seen ten or more times. This chain joins TRBV18 and TRBJ1-1, with D maybe TRBD1 (5 bases). The CDR3 has 16 residues. Germline CDR1 KGHSH, CDR2 LQKENI. The V and J ends lost 4 bases and 3 bases respectively, with 18 bases between them. CDR3 protein: CASSRTASRGDTEAFF. The CDR3, as DNA: TGTGCCAGCTCACGCACTGCTTCCCGAGGGGACACTGAAGCTTTCTTT. Based on the CDR3 plus reference TRBV18 and TRBJ1-1, the full variable domain is NAGVMQNPRHLVRRRGQEARLRCSPMKGHSHVYWYRQLPEEGLKFMVYLQKENIIDESGMPKERFSAEFPKEGPSILRIQQVVRGDSAAYFCASSRTASRGDTEAFFGQGTRLTVV.

This clonotype was detected many times. The CDR3 loop is CASQRTGGSLNTGELFF. The CDR3 region has the DNA TGTGCCAGCCAGAGGACAGGGGGTTCGTTGAACACCGGGGAGCTGTTTTTT. The gene calls are TRBV11-3 and TRBJ2-2; TRBD1 matches at 10 bases. Germline CDR1 SGHNT, CDR2 YENEEA. The V segment lost 8 bases and the J segment 1 base; nucleotides outside the gene matches: 10. This CDR3 has 17 residues.

This clonotype came up many times. The chain links TRBV18 to TRBJ1-2, with a weak D call TRBD1 (5 bases). Trimming removed 5 bases from V and 3 bases from J, with 13 bases in between. The V gene's germline CDR1 is KGHSH and CDR2 LQKENI. This CDR3 region has 14 residues. DNA for the CDR3: TGTGCCAGCTCAGCCCGGGACGGAGACTATGGCTACACCTTC. It is translated as CASSARDGDYGYTF.

This clonotype showed up many times. This chain connects TRBV24-1 to TRBJ2-1; 9 bases fit TRBD1. The germline V gene encodes CDR1 KGHDR and CDR2 SFDVKD. V dropped 5 bases and J dropped 1; count of bases not matched to a gene: 5. This CDR3 comprises 16 residues. The CDR3 here is CATSASGTGSYNEQFF. CDR3 bases: TGTGCCACCAGTGCCTCCGGGACAGGGTCCTACAATGAGCAGTTCTTC.